This TCR beta chain was observed in a study of T-cell reconstitution after alpha-beta-depleted transplantation in children. Study-wide findings and caveats: As was reported, about two months after transplant, alpha-beta T cells came from several hundred expanded graft clones. The high TCRbeta diversity at day 60 in some patients came from surviving recipient T cells and thymic progenitors.

Losses at the gene ends were 3 bases for V and 6 bases for J; bases not matched to a gene: 11. The CDR3 runs 15 residues. Points on this clonotype: Its antigen is not identified.

TCRbeta library preparation incorporated unique molecular identifiers. TCRdb analysed the PCR reads with MiXCR anew, one entry per CDR3 protein. The data contain 500,000 to 750,000 distinct CDR3 sequences, roughly 27% of them singletons. This receptor was identified in a boy less than two years old with Wiskott-Aldrich syndrome, due to receive a stem cell transplant. The V call is TRBV12-3 or TRBV12-4, the J call TRBJ2-7; 7 nucleotides align to TRBD2. The material was PBMCs, obtained before TCRalphabeta/CD19-depleted stem cell transplant. The DNA for the CDR3 is TGTGCCAGCAGTTTGGTTTCCGGACTAGGGGCCGAGCAGTACTTC. Protein sequence: CASSLVSGLGAEQYF.